These T cell receptor beta chains were read from a single sample in a study of PD-1 blockade in classical Hodgkin lymphoma. The table came from immunoSEQ multiplex PCR; TCRdb's copy has only in-frame clones and leaves some out. The data show approximately 38,000 clones, with about three quarters seen just once and 7.5% to 10% held by the top ten. Here the sequenced sample was peripheral blood mononuclear cells (PBMCs), taken before the fourth cycle of nivolumab. The origin of the receptors is a human donor with classical Hodgkin lymphoma. The CDR3 runs from the conserved cysteine through the conserved F or W. A D gene is named only where the DNA matches it firmly. A row's size may be missing; if present it is once, few, many or a size class.

v_call	j_call	d_call	clone_size	cdr3_aa	cdr3_nt
TRBV10-2	TRBJ1-5	.	.	CASSEGTNQPQHF	TGCGCCAGCAGTGAGGGGACCAATCAGCCCCAGCATTTT
TRBV5-8	TRBJ2-7	.	.	CASSLDWGSGGSTYEQYF	TGTGCCAGCAGCCTGGACTGGGGCAGTGGCGGTAGTACATACGAGCAGTACTTC
TRBV19	TRBJ2-6	.	.	CASSSRVGANVLTF	TGTGCCAGTAGTTCCAGGGTTGGGGCCAACGTCCTGACTTTC
TRBV30	TRBJ2-5	.	.	CAWSETETQYF	TGTGCCTGGAGCGAAACAGAGACCCAGTACTTC
TRBV6-1	TRBJ1-4	.	.	CASSLYPTNEKLFF	TGTGCCAGCAGTCTTTACCCAACTAATGAAAAACTGTTTTTT
TRBV18	TRBJ1-6	.	.	CASSPGLSYNSPLHF	TGTGCCAGCTCACCAGGGTTAAGCTATAATTCACCCCTCCACTTT
TRBV28	TRBJ1-1	.	.	CASGLTGNTEAFF	TGTGCCAGCGGACTTACAGGGAACACTGAAGCTTTCTTT
TRBV7-2	TRBJ2-7	TRBD1	.	CASSPGTGDPYEQYF	TGTGCCAGCAGCCCGGGGACAGGGGACCCCTACGAGCAGTACTTC
TRBV7-8	TRBJ2-7	.	.	CASSPAYEQYF	TGTGCCAGCAGCCCGGCGTACGAGCAGTACTTC
TRBV6-5	TRBJ2-3	.	.	CASSYSSQGPDTQYF	TGTGCCAGCAGTTACTCGTCTCAGGGGCCAGATACGCAGTATTTT
TRBV6-1	TRBJ2-5	TRBD2	.	CASSPQTGGKETQYF	TGTGCCAGCAGTCCACAGACGGGGGGAAAAGAGACCCAGTACTTC
TRBV7-9	TRBJ2-1	.	few	CASSLTSSYNEQFF	TGTGCCAGCAGCTTAACTAGCTCCTACAATGAGCAGTTCTTC
TRBV25-1	TRBJ2-7	.	.	CASSRPGRGYEQYF	TGTGCCAGCAGTAGACCGGGCAGGGGCTACGAGCAGTACTTC
TRBV11-2	TRBJ1-3	.	once	CASSLGGAAGNTIYF	TGTGCCAGCAGCTTGGGTGGGGCTGCTGGAAACACCATATATTTT
TRBV4-1	TRBJ2-5	TRBD2	few	CASSWRTSGRDSQETQYF	TGCGCCAGCAGCTGGCGGACTAGCGGGAGGGATTCCCAAGAGACCCAGTACTTC
TRBV7-2	TRBJ1-1	.	.	CASSALGGSTEAFF	TGTGCCAGCAGCGCCTTGGGGGGGAGCACTGAAGCTTTCTTT
TRBV6-1	TRBJ2-6	.	.	CASSPHNSGANVLTF	TGTGCCAGCAGCCCCCATAACTCTGGGGCCAACGTCCTGACTTTC
TRBV5-3	TRBJ1-5	.	.	CARIVTESNQPQHF	TGTGCCAGAATCGTGACAGAGAGCAATCAGCCCCAGCATTTT
TRBV7-6	TRBJ1-4	TRBD1	few	CASSLQGGNEKLFF	TGTGCCAGCAGCTTACAGGGGGGGAATGAAAAACTGTTTTTT
TRBV6-1	TRBJ2-2	TRBD2	.	CASQLAGGRPGELFF	TGTGCCAGCCAACTAGCGGGGGGGCGGCCCGGGGAGCTGTTTTTT
TRBV27	TRBJ2-7	TRBD2	.	CASSLKAGGNYEQYF	TGTGCCAGCAGTTTAAAAGCGGGGGGAAACTACGAGCAGTACTTC
TRBV4-1	TRBJ2-1	.	.	CASSLYVSGSSYNEQFF	TGCGCCAGCAGCCTCTATGTGTCGGGGAGCTCCTACAATGAGCAGTTCTTC
TRBV19	TRBJ1-5	.	.	CAGPRARQVRQPQHF	TGTGCCGGACCACGGGCACGCCAGGTGCGTCAGCCCCAGCATTTT
TRBV4-2	TRBJ1-2	.	.	CASSQEFRGYGYTF	TGTGCCAGCAGCCAAGAGTTTAGGGGATATGGCTACACCTTC
TRBV7-8	TRBJ2-4	.	.	CASSLAGSSQNIQYF	TGTGCCAGCAGCTTAGCGGGGAGCTCTCAAAACATTCAGTACTTC
TRBV6-5	TRBJ1-2	TRBD1	.	CASSRDRGSIYGYTF	TGTGCCAGCAGCAGGGACAGGGGGAGTATCTATGGCTACACCTTC
TRBV6-1	TRBJ2-5	TRBD2	.	CASSDPSGGAVKTQYF	TGTGCCAGCAGTGACCCTAGCGGGGGGGCCGTTAAGACCCAGTACTTC
TRBV9	TRBJ2-7	TRBD2	.	CASSADPGLAHEQYF	TGTGCCAGCAGCGCAGATCCGGGACTAGCGCACGAGCAGTACTTC
TRBV10-3	TRBJ2-1	TRBD2	few	CAISELPGLAGGLDEQFF	TGTGCCATCAGTGAGTTACCGGGACTAGCGGGGGGATTGGATGAGCAGTTCTTC
TRBV29-1	TRBJ2-4	TRBD1	.	CSVEGTPGQPFIQYF	TGCAGCGTTGAAGGTACTCCGGGACAGCCCTTCATTCAGTACTTC
TRBV4-3	TRBJ2-7	.	.	CASSIRDGNYEQYF	TGCGCCAGCAGCATTAGGGACGGTAACTACGAGCAGTACTTC
TRBV30	TRBJ2-7	.	.	CATTSGGEQYF	TGTGCCACCACTTCCGGGGGCGAGCAGTACTTC
TRBV10-3	TRBJ2-7	TRBD2	.	CAISPRGLVYEQYF	TGTGCCATCAGCCCCCGAGGACTAGTCTACGAGCAGTACTTC
TRBV6-1	TRBJ2-7	.	.	CASITAYEQYF	TGTGCCAGCATTACGGCCTACGAGCAGTACTTC
TRBV27	TRBJ1-6	.	.	CASSPSVSSPLHF	TGTGCCAGCAGTCCATCTGTAAGTTCACCCCTCCACTTT
TRBV7-6	TRBJ1-6	TRBD1	.	CASSLDPGQGSPLHF	TGTGCCAGCAGCTTAGATCCGGGACAGGGGTCACCCCTCCACTTT
TRBV5-6	TRBJ2-7	TRBD1	few	CASSRGTGASYEQYF	TGTGCCAGCAGCAGAGGGACAGGGGCTTCCTACGAGCAGTACTTC
TRBV25-1	TRBJ1-4	.	.	CASSGGGAYNEKLFF	TGTGCCAGCAGTGGGGGGGGCGCTTATAATGAAAAACTGTTTTTT
TRBV5-1	TRBJ2-1	.	.	CASSPGLGDSDEQFF	TGCGCCAGCAGCCCGGGACTGGGGGACTCTGATGAGCAGTTCTTC
TRBV5-1	TRBJ1-6	TRBD1	few	CASSGGQGGPLHF	TGCGCCAGCAGCGGGGGACAGGGAGGGCCCCTCCACTTT
TRBV4-3	TRBJ2-7	.	.	CASSQDGGGYEQYF	TGCGCCAGCAGCCAAGATGGTGGGGGCTACGAGCAGTACTTC
TRBV4-1	TRBJ2-2	.	.	CASSQATINTGELFF	TGCGCCAGCAGCCAGGCTACTATCAACACCGGGGAGCTGTTTTTT
TRBV9	TRBJ2-5	.	.	CASSVEGLRGGRQETQYF	TGTGCCAGCAGCGTAGAGGGCCTTAGGGGGGGAAGACAAGAGACCCAGTACTTC
TRBV5-4	TRBJ2-3	TRBD1	.	CASSRDRAPPDTQYF	TGTGCCAGCAGCCGGGACAGGGCCCCCCCAGATACGCAGTATTTT
TRBV10-3	TRBJ2-7	.	.	CAITQGGKGYEQYF	TGTGCCATCACCCAAGGGGGAAAGGGATACGAGCAGTACTTC
TRBV4-3	TRBJ1-1	.	.	CASSPLLGYGTEAFF	TGCGCCAGCAGCCCGCTCCTTGGGTACGGCACTGAAGCTTTCTTT
TRBV11-2	TRBJ2-2	.	.	CASSLDLPPNTGELFF	TGTGCCAGCAGCTTAGATCTCCCACCTAACACCGGGGAGCTGTTTTTT
TRBV5-1	TRBJ2-1	.	few	CASQFQSSYNEQFF	TGCGCCAGCCAGTTCCAGAGCTCCTACAATGAGCAGTTCTTC
TRBV19	TRBJ1-2	TRBD1	.	CASIGWTGDYGYTF	TGTGCCAGTATCGGTTGGACAGGGGACTATGGCTACACCTTC
TRBV6-5	TRBJ2-7	.	.	CASSPLYEQYF	TGTGCCAGCTCACCCCTCTACGAGCAGTACTTC
TRBV28	TRBJ1-2	.	.	CASRTNPPGYTF	TGTGCCAGCAGGACAAATCCTCCAGGCTACACCTTC
TRBV5-4	TRBJ1-2	TRBD1	.	CASSHRQGRVNGYTF	TGTGCCAGCAGCCACAGACAGGGGAGGGTAAATGGCTACACCTTC
TRBV5-4	TRBJ2-2	.	.	CASSTGVTGELFF	TGTGCCAGCAGCACGGGAGTTACCGGGGAGCTGTTTTTT
TRBV5-1	TRBJ2-7	.	.	CASSLVGNSYEQYF	TGCGCCAGCAGCTTGGTAGGGAACTCCTACGAGCAGTACTTC
TRBV30	TRBJ1-6	.	.	CAWSVLGHGNSPLHF	TGTGCCTGGAGTGTACTGGGACACGGGAATTCACCCCTCCACTTT